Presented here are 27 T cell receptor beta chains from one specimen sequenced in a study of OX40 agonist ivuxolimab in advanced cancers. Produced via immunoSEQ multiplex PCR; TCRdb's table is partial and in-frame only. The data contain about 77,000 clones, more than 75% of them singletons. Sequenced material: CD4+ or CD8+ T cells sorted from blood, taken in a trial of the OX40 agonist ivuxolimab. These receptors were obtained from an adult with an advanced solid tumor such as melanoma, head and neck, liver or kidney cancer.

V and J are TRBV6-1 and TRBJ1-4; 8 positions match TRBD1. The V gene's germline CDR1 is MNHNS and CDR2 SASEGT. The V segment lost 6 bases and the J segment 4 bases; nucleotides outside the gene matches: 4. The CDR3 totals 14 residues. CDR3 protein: CASRLTGGNEKLFF. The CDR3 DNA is TGTGCCAGCAGGCTTACAGGGGGTAATGAAAAACTGTTTTTT.

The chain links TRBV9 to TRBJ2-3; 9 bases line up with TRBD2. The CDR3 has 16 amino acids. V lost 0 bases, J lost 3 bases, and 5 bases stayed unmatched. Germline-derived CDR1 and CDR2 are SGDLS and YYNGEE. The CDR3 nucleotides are TGTGCCAGCAGCGTAGAGGGCGGGAGGGTAACAGATACGCAGTATTTT. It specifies CASSVEGGRVTDTQYF. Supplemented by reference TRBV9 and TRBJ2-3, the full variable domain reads DSGVTQTPKHLITATGQRVTLRCSPRSGDLSVYWYQQSLDQGLQFLIQYYNGEERAKGNILERFSAQQFPDLHSELNLSSLELGDSALYFCASSVEGGRVTDTQYFGPGTRLTVL.

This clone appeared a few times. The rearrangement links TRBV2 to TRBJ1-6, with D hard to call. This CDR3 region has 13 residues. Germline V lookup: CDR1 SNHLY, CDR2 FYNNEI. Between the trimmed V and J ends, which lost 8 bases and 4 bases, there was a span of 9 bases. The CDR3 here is CASQEGYNSPLHF. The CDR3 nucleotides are TGTGCCAGCCAGGAGGGATATAATTCACCCCTCCACTTT.

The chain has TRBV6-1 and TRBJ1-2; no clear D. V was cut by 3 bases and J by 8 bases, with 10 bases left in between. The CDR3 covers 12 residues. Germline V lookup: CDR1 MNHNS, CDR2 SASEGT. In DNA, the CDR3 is TGTGCCAGCAGTGACCTTGGTCGCGGCTACACCTTC. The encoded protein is CASSDLGRGYTF.

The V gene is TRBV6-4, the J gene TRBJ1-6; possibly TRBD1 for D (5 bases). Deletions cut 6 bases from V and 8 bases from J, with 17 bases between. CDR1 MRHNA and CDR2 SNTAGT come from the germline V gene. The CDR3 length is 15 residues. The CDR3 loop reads CASRSQGSMYSPLHF. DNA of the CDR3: TGTGCCAGCAGATCCCAGGGCAGCATGTATTCACCCCTCCACTTT.

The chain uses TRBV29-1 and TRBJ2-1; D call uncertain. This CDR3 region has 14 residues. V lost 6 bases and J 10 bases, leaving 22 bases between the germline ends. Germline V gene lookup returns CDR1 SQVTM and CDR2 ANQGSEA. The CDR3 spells CSVIRALNRAEQFF. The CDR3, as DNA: TGCAGCGTGATCCGGGCCCTAAACCGAGCCGAGCAGTTCTTC.

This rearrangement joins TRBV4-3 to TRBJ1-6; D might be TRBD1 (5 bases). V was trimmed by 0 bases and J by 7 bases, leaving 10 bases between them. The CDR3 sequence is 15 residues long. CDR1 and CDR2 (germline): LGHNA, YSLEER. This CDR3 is CASSQEGGLNSPLHF. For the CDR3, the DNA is TGCGCCAGCAGCCAAGAGGGGGGTTTAAATTCACCCCTCCACTTT.

DNA of the CDR3: TGTGCCAGCCAGCAGGGGGACCTTTACAATGAGCAGTTCTTC. Its translation is CASQQGDLYNEQFF. This chain uses TRBV28 with TRBJ2-1; 7 bases fit TRBD1. CDR1 is MDHEN and CDR2 is SYDVKM in the germline V gene. The V segment lost 8 bases and the J segment 4 bases; nucleotides outside the gene matches: 8. The CDR3 has 14 amino acids.

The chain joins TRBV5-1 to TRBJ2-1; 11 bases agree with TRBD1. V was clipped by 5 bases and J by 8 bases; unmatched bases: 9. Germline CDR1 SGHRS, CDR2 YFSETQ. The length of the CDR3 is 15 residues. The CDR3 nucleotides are TGCGCCAGCAGTGATGGACAGGGGGCTCTCCATGAGCAGTTCTTC. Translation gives CASSDGQGALHEQFF.

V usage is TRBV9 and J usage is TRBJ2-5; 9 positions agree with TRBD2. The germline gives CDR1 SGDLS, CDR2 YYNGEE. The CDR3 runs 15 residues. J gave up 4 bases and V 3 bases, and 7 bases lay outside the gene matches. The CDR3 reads CASSAGSGRSETQYF. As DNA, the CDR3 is TGTGCCAGCAGCGCGGGGAGCGGGAGGTCAGAGACCCAGTACTTC.

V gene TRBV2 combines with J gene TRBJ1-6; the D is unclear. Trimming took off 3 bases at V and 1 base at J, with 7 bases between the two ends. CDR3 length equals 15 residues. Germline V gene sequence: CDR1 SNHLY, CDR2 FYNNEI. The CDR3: CASSDWGSYNSPLHF. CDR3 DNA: TGTGCCAGCAGTGATTGGGGATCCTATAATTCACCCCTCCACTTT.

CDR3 sequence reads: CASSPGQGIGNYGYTF. Here the CDR3 DNA reads TGCGCCAGCAGCCCGGGACAGGGAATAGGGAACTATGGCTACACCTTC. The chain couples TRBV4-1 to TRBJ1-2, with 9 bases aligning to TRBD1. The CDR3 sequence is 16 residues long. Germline CDR1 and CDR2: MGHRA and YSYEKL. J gave up 2 bases and V 4 bases, and 8 bases lay outside the gene matches.

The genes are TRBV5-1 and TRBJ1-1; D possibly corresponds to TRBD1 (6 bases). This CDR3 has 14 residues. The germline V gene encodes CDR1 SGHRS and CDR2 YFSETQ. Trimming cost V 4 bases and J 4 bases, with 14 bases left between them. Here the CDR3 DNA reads TGCGCCAGCAGCATCCGCCCGGGGGCCACTGAAGCTTTCTTT. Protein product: CASSIRPGATEAFF.

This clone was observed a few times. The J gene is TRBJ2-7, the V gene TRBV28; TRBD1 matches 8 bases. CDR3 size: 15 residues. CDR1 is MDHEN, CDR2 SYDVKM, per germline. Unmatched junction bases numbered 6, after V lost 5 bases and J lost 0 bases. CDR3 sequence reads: CASSPMTGVSYEQYF. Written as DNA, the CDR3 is TGTGCCAGCAGTCCCATGACAGGGGTCTCCTACGAGCAGTACTTC.

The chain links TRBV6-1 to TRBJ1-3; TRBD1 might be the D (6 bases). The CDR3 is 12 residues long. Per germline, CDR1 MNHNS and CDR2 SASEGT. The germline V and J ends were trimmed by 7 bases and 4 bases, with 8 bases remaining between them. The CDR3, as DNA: TGTGCCAGCATAGGACAGGGAAACACCATATATTTT. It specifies CASIGQGNTIYF.

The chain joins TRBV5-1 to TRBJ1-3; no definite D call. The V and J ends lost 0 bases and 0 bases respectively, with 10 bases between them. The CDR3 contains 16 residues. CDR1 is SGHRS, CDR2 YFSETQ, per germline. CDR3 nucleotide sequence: TGCGCCAGCAGCTTGGACCCAGCGAGCTCTGGAAACACCATATATTTT. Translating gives CASSLDPASSGNTIYF.

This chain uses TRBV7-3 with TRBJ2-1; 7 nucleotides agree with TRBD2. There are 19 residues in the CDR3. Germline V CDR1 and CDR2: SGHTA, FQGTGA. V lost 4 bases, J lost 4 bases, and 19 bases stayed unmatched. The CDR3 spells CASSSTLGGSGRLYNEQFF. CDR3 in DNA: TGTGCCAGCAGCTCCACCTTGGGAGGTAGCGGGCGATTATACAATGAGCAGTTCTTC.

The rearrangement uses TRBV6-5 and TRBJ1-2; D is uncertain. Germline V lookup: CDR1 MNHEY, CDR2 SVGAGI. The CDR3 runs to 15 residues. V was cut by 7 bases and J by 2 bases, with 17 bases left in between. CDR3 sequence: CASNSREGRNYGYTF. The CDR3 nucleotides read TGTGCCAGCAATTCCCGGGAGGGAAGAAACTATGGCTACACCTTC.

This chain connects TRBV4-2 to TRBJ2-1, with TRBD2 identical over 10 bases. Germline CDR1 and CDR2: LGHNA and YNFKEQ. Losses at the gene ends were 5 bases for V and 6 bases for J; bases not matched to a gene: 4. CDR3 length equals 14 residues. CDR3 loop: CASSIKREGNEQFF. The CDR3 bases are TGTGCCAGCAGCATCAAGCGGGAGGGCAATGAGCAGTTCTTC.

The CDR3 nucleotides are TGTGCCAGCAGTTGGGATTCAGGGGGCTTGGGGCCCCAGCATTTT. Translation gives CASSWDSGGLGPQHF. The chain links TRBV27 to TRBJ1-5; TRBD1 agrees at 8 bases. The CDR3 spans 15 residues. The V segment lost 4 bases and the J segment 9 bases; nucleotides outside the gene matches: 11. CDR1 and CDR2 (germline): MNHEY, SMNVEV (reference sequence).

The CDR3 here is CASGKREGLTGELFF. CDR3 nucleotide sequence: TGCGCCAGCGGGAAGCGGGAGGGCCTCACCGGGGAGCTGTTTTTT. The chain employs TRBV5-1 and TRBJ2-2, with 10 bases fitting TRBD2. The CDR3 spans 15 residues. Germline V lookup: CDR1 SGHRS, CDR2 YFSETQ. V shed 7 bases, J shed 4 bases, and the junction held 7 bases outside the gene matches.

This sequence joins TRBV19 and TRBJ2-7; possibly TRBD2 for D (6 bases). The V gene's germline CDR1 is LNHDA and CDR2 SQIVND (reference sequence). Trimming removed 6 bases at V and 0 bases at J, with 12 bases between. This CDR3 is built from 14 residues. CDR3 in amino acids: CASRDRDFSYEQYF. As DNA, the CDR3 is TGTGCCAGTAGGGACCGGGACTTCTCCTACGAGCAGTACTTC.

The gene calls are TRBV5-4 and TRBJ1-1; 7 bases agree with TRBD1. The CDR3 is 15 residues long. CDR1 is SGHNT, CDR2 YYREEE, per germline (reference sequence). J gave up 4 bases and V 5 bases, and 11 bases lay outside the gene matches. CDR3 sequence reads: CASRTIGGGGTEAFF. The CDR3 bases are TGTGCCAGCAGGACCATAGGGGGCGGGGGCACTGAAGCTTTCTTT.

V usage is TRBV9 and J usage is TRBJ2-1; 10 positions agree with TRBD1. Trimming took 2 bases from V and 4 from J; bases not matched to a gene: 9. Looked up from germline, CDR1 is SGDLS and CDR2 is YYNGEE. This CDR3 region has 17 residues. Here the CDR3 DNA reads TGTGCCAGCAGCGTTAGTCTACCGGGACAGGGGTACAATGAGCAGTTCTTC. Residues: CASSVSLPGQGYNEQFF.

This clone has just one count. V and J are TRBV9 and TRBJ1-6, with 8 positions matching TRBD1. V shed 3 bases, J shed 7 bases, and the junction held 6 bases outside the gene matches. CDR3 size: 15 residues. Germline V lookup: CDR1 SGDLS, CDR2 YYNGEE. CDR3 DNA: TGTGCCAGCAGCGCGGGGACAGGCGCCAATTCACCCCTCCACTTT. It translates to CASSAGTGANSPLHF.

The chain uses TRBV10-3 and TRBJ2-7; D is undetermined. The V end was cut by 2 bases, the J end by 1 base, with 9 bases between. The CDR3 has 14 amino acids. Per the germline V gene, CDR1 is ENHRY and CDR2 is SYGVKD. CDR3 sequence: CAISELRQSYEQYF. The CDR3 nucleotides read TGTGCCATCAGTGAGCTCCGGCAGTCCTACGAGCAGTACTTC.

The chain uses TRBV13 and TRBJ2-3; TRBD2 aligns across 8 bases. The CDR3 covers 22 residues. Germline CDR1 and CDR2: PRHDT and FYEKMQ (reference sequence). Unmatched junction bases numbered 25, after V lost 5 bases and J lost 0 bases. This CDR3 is CASSPGTRPIGRAKPSTDTQYF. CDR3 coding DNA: TGTGCCAGCAGCCCCGGGACTAGGCCCATCGGAAGAGCCAAACCTAGCACAGATACGCAGTATTTT.